This entry features one TCR beta chain sequence. Method: immunoSEQ multiplex PCR; TCRdb's copy keeps in-frame clones and lacks some. This table has 380,000 or so clones, around 84% appearing once. The data were taken from a study of blood T cell repertoires in COVID-19. CDR1 and CDR2 from the germline V gene are MNHNS and SASEGT. The ends lost 7 bases at V and 5 bases at J; junction bases unmatched: 10. The CDR3 length is 14 residues. What was sequenced was peripheral blood. V usage is TRBV6-1 and J usage is TRBJ2-7; TRBD1 matches at 8 bases. This TCR was sampled from a human donor with acute or convalescent COVID-19. The donor label of this sample is uncertain. The CDR3, as DNA: TGTGCCAGCAACCTGGGGGACAGGAGCCACGAGCAGTACTTC. It codes for CASNLGDRSHEQYF.